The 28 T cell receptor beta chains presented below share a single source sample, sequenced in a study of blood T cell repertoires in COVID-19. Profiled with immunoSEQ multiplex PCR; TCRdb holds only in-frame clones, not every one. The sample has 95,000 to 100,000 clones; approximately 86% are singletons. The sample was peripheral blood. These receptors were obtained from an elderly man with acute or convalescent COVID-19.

CDR3 coding DNA: TGTGCCAGCAGCTTAGAAGGACAATTTCCTACAACTGAGCAGTTCTTC. Translated, it gives CASSLEGQFPTTEQFF. The chain links TRBV11-2 to TRBJ2-1; TRBD1 is a possible D gene (5 bases). CDR1 is SGHAT and CDR2 is FQNNGV in the germline V gene. The germline V and J ends were trimmed by 0 bases and 9 bases, with 18 bases remaining between them. The CDR3 is made up of 16 amino acids.

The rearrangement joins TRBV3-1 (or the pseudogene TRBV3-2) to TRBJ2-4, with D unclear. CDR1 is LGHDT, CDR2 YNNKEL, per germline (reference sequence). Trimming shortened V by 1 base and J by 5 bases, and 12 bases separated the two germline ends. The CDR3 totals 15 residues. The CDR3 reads CASSQATGSQNIQYF. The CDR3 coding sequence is TGTGCCAGCAGCCAAGCGACTGGTAGCCAAAACATTCAGTACTTC.

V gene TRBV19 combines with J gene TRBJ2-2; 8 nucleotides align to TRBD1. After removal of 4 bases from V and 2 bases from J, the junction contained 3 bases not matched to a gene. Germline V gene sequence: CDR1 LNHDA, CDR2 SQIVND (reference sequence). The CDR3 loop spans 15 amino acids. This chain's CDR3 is CASSKGQVNTGELFF. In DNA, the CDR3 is TGTGCCAGTAGTAAGGGACAGGTCAACACCGGGGAGCTGTTTTTT.

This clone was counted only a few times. The CDR3 DNA reads TGTGCCAGTAGTATAAACCCCTGGCGGCTAGCGGGACTTGTGAATGAGCAGTTCTTC. Translating gives CASSINPWRLAGLVNEQFF. This sequence joins TRBV19 and TRBJ2-1; 9 bases are a match to TRBD2. Germline loops: CDR1 LNHDA, CDR2 SQIVND (reference sequence). V was clipped by 2 bases and J by 7 bases; unmatched bases: 18. The CDR3 is 19 amino acids.

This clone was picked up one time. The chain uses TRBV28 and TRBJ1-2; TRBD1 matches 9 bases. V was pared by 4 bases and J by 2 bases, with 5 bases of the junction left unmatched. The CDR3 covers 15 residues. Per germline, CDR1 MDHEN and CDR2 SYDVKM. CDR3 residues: CASSSWTGANYGYTF. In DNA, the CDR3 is TGTGCCAGCAGTTCTTGGACAGGGGCAAACTATGGCTACACCTTC.

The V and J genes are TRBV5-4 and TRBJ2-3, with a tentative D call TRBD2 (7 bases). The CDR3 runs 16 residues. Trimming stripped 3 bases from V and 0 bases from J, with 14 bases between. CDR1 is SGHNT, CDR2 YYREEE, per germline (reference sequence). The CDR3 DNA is TGTGCCAGCAGCTACCCAGCGGGGACAAGCACAGATACGCAGTATTTT. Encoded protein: CASSYPAGTSTDTQYF.

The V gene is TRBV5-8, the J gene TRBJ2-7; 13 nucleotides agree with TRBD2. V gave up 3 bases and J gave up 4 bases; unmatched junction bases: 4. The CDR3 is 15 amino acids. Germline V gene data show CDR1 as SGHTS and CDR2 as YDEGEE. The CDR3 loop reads CASSSTSGRRYEQYF. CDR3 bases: TGTGCCAGCAGCTCGACTAGCGGGAGGAGATACGAGCAGTACTTC.

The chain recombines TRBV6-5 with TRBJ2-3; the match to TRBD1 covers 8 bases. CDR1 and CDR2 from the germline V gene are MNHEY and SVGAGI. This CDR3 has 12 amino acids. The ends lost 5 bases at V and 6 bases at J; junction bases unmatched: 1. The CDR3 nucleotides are TGTGCCAGCAGTCGGACAGGGGATACGCAGTATTTT. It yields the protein CASSRTGDTQYF.

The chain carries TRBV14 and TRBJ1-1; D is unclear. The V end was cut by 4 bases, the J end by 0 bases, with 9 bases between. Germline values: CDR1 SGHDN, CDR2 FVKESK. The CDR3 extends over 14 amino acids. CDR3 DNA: TGTGCCAGCAGCCCCCTCGGGTTGAACACTGAAGCTTTCTTT. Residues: CASSPLGLNTEAFF.

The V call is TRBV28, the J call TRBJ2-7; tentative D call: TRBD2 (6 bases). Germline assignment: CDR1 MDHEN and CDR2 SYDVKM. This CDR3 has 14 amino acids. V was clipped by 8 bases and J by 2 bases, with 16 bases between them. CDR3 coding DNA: TGTGCCAGCTCCCCCGTCCTAGCGACCTACGAGCAGTACTTC. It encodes CASSPVLATYEQYF.

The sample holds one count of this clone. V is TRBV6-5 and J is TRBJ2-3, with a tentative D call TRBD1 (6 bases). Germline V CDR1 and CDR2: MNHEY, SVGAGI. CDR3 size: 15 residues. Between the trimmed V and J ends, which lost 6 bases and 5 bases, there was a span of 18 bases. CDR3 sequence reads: CASRPTGSLGDTQYF. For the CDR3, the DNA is TGTGCCAGCAGACCGACAGGATCCCTGGGAGATACGCAGTATTTT.

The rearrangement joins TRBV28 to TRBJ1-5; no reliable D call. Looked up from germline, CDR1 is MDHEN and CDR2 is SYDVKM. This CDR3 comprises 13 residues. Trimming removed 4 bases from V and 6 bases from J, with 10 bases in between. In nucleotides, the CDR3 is TGTGCCAGCAGTTACCAACCAGGTCAGCCCCAGCATTTT. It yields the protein CASSYQPGQPQHF.

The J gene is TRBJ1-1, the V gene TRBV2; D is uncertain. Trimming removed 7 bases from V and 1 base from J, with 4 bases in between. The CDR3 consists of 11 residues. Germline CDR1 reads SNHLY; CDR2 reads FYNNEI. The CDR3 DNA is TGTGCCAGCAACTCGAACACTGAAGCTTTCTTT. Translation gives CASNSNTEAFF.

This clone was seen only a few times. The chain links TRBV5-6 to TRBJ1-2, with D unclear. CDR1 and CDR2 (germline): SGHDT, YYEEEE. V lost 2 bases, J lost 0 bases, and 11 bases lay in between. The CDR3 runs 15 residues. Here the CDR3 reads CASSFVDIANYGYTF. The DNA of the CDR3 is TGTGCCAGCAGCTTTGTTGACATAGCTAACTATGGCTACACCTTC.

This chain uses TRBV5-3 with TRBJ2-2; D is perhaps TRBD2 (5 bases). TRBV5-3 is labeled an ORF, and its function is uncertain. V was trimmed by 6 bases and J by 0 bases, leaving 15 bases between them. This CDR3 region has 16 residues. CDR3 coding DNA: TGTGCCAGAAACGAGCCCGGGAACGCGAACACCGGGGAGCTGTTTTTT. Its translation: CARNEPGNANTGELFF.

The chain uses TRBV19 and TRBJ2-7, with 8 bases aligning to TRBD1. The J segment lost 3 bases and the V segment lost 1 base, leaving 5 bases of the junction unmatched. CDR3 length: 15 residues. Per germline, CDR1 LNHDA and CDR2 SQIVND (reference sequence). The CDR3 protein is CASSIGGQEHYEQYF. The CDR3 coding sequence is TGTGCCAGTAGTATAGGGGGACAGGAACACTACGAGCAGTACTTC.

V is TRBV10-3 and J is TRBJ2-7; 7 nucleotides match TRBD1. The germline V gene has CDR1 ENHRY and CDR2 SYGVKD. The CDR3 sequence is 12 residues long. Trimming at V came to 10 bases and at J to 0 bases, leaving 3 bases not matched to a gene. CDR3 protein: CATGTDSYEQYF. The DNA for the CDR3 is TGTGCCACCGGGACAGACTCCTACGAGCAGTACTTC.

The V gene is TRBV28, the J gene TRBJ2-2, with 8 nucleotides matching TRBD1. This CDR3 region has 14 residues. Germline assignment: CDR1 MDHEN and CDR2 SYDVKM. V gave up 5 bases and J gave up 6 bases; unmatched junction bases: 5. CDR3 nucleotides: TGTGCCAGCAGTACGGGACAGGTAGCCGGGGAGCTGTTTTTT. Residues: CASSTGQVAGELFF.

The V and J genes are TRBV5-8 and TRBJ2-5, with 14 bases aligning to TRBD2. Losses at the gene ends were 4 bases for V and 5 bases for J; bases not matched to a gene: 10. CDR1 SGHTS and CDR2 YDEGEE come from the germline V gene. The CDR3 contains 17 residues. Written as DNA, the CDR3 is TGTGCCAGCAGCATTCCGGGACTAGCGGGAGATCGGGAGACCCAGTACTTC. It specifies CASSIPGLAGDRETQYF.

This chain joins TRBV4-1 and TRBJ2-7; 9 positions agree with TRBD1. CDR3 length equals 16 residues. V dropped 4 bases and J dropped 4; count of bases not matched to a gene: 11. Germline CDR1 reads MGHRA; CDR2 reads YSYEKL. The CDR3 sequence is CASSLSLGQGGYEQYF. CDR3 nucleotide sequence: TGCGCCAGCAGCCTCTCATTGGGACAGGGAGGATACGAGCAGTACTTC.

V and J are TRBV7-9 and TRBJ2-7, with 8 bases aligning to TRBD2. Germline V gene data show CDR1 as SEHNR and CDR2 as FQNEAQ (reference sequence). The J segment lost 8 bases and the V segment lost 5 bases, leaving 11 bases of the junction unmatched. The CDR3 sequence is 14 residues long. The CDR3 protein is CASSGGTSDFKQYF. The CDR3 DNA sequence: TGTGCCAGCAGCGGCGGGACTAGTGATTTTAAGCAGTACTTC. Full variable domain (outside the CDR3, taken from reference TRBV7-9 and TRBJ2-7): DTGVSQNPRHKITKRGQNVTFRCDPISEHNRLYWYRQTLGQGPEFLTYFQNEAQLEKSRLLSDRFSAERPKGSFSTLEIQRTEQGDSAMYLCASSGGTSDFKQYFGPGTRLTVT.

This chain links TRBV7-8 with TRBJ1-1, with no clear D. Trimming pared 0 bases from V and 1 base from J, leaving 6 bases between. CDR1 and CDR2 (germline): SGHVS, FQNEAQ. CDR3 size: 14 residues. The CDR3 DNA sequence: TGTGCCAGCAGCTTAGCCGCAGGGAACACTGAAGCTTTCTTT. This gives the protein CASSLAAGNTEAFF. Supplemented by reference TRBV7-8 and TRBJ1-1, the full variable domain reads GAGVSQSPRYKVAKRGQDVALRCDPISGHVSLFWYQQALGQGPEFLTYFQNEAQLDKSGLPSDRFFAERPEGSVSTLKIQRTQQEDSAVYLCASSLAAGNTEAFFGQGTRLTVV.

CDR3 loop: CASTLGGTGTGNTIYF. Here the CDR3 DNA reads TGTGCCAGTACACTAGGAGGGACAGGTACCGGAAACACCATATATTTT. The J gene is TRBJ1-3, the V gene TRBV19, with TRBD1 matching 8 bases. J was trimmed by 4 bases and V by 7 bases; bases with no gene match: 12. Germline V lookup: CDR1 LNHDA, CDR2 SQIVND (reference sequence). The CDR3 loop spans 16 amino acids.

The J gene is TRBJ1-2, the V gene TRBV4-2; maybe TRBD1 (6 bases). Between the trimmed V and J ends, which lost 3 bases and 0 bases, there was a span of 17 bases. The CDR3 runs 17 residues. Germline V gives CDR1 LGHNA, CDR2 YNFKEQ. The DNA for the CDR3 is TGTGCCAGCAGCCACAAGGGACACCTGTTAGCTAACTATGGCTACACCTTC. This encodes CASSHKGHLLANYGYTF.

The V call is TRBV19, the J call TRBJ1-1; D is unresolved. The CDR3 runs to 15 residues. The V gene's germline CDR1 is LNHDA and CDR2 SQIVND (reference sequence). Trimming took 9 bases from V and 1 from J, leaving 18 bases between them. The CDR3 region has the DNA TGTGCCAGCCCCCCCCTCGTCGCGGAGAACACTGAAGCTTTCTTT. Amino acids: CASPPLVAENTEAFF.

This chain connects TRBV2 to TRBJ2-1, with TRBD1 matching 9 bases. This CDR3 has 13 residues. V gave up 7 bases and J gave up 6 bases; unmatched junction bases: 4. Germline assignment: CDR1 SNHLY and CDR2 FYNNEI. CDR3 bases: TGTGCCAGCACGAGACAGGGGGGCAATGAGCAGTTCTTC. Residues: CASTRQGGNEQFF.

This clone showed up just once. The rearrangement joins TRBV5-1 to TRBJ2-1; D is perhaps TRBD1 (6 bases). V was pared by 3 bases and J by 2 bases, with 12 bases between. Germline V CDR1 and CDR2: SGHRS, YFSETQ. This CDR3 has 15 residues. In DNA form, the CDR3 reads TGCGCCAGCAGCTACGGGACATCTCCCTACAATGAGCAGTTCTTC. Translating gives CASSYGTSPYNEQFF.

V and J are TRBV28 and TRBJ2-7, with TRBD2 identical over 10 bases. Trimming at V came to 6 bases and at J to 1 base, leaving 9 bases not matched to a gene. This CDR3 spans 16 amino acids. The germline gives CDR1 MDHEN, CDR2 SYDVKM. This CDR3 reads CASSPPSGRASYEQYF. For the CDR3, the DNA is TGTGCCAGCAGCCCTCCCAGCGGGAGGGCATCCTACGAGCAGTACTTC.